This entry lists 23 T cell receptor beta chains sequenced from one sample in a study of cytomegalovirus exposure and HLA in healthy donors. With 60 Vbeta and 13 Jbeta primers, the PCR was carried out. The table came from immunoSEQ multiplex PCR; TCRdb's copy has only in-frame clones and leaves some out. Of about 88,000 clones listed, approximately 90% are singletons. Sequenced input: PBMCs. The receptors here all came from a man aged 18-30 years in good health and CMV-seronegative.

The chain joins TRBV25-1 to TRBJ1-3; D call uncertain. The V end lost 7 bases, the J end lost 0 bases, and 4 bases lay between the germline ends. Germline V gene data show CDR1 as MGHDK and CDR2 as SYGVNS. The CDR3 contains 12 residues. CDR3 sequence (DNA): TGTGCCAGCACTATCTCTGGAAACACCATATATTTT. It yields the protein CASTISGNTIYF.

For this clone: In this CDR3 the conserved last residue, phenylalanine or tryptophan, is missing, so a read error is likely. V is TRBV19 and J is TRBJ1-5; the D gene is possibly TRBD1 (5 bases). The CDR3 is made up of 15 amino acids. CDR1 and CDR2 (germline): LNHDA, SQIVND (reference sequence). V lost 4 bases and J lost 0, with 10 bases in between. CDR3 sequence reads: CASSSADSSNQPQHL. CDR3 DNA sequence: TGTGCCAGTAGTAGTGCAGACAGTAGCAATCAGCCCCAGCATCTT.

The CDR3 protein is CASSSRSSYNEQFF. The CDR3 DNA sequence: TGTGCCAGCAGTTCCCGTTCCTCCTACAATGAGCAGTTCTTC. The rearrangement joins TRBV11-1 to TRBJ2-1, with no clear D. Trimming removed 6 bases at V and 0 bases at J, with 9 bases between. Per germline, CDR1 SGHAT and CDR2 FQDESV (reference sequence). The CDR3 runs 14 residues.

The chain uses TRBV21-1 and TRBJ2-7; TRBD1, the D gene given by the table, was not confirmed from the DNA. TRBV21-1 is termed a pseudogene. The CDR3 runs to 17 residues. The DNA for the CDR3 is TGTGCCAGCAGCATAGGGGATTGTGGGGTACACCTCTACGAGCAGTACTTC. This sequence encodes CASSIGDCGVHLYEQYF.

The V and J genes are TRBV5-6 and TRBJ1-1; 8 positions match TRBD1. The germline CDR1 and CDR2 sequences are SGHDT and YYEEEE. The CDR3 runs 17 residues. After removal of 1 base from V and 6 bases from J, the junction contained 14 bases not matched to a gene. CDR3 sequence: CASSLYTGGTVGPEAFF. In DNA form, the CDR3 reads TGTGCCAGCAGCTTGTATACAGGGGGGACGGTGGGACCTGAAGCTTTCTTT.

V usage is TRBV11-2 and J usage is TRBJ1-2; D unclear. Trimming stripped 0 bases from V and 4 bases from J, with 6 bases between. Germline lookup yields CDR1 SGHAT and CDR2 FQNNGV. CDR3 length equals 13 residues. CDR3 sequence: CASSLEAVYGYTF. The CDR3 DNA reads TGTGCCAGCAGCTTAGAGGCGGTCTATGGCTACACCTTC.

The chain links TRBV6-1 to TRBJ1-2, with 9 bases identical to TRBD1. Germline V lookup: CDR1 MNHNS, CDR2 SASEGT. CDR3 size: 15 residues. V shed 8 bases, J shed 4 bases, and the junction held 11 bases outside the gene matches. Written as DNA, the CDR3 is TGTGCCAGCGACCTTATTACAGGGGGCCTCTATGGCTACACCTTC. It encodes CASDLITGGLYGYTF.

This chain uses TRBV30 with TRBJ1-5, with D possibly matching TRBD1 (6 bases). The V and J ends lost 3 bases and 4 bases respectively, with 10 bases between them. CDR3 length: 13 amino acids. Germline V gene lookup returns CDR1 GTSNPN and CDR2 SVGIG (reference sequence). CDR3 residues: CAWSDRGNQPQHF. DNA of the CDR3: TGTGCCTGGAGCGATAGGGGGAATCAGCCCCAGCATTTT.

The chain combines TRBV4-2 with TRBJ1-2; 7 bases are a match to TRBD1. Germline V gene data show CDR1 as LGHNA and CDR2 as YNFKEQ. After removal of 2 bases from V and 8 bases from J, the junction contained 8 bases not matched to a gene. CDR3 length: 14 residues. The CDR3: CASSQQGGTSGYTF. In nucleotides, the CDR3 is TGTGCCAGCAGCCAACAGGGGGGAACGTCCGGCTACACCTTC.

This clone was seen once. The chain recombines TRBV7-2 with TRBJ1-2, with D possibly matching TRBD1 (5 bases). The CDR3 has 15 amino acids. V was clipped by 5 bases and J by 3 bases, with 16 bases between them. Per germline, CDR1 SGHTA and CDR2 FQGNSA. The CDR3 bases are TGTGCCAGCAGCACACCCTCGGGACTGTACTATGGCTACACCTTC. This sequence encodes CASSTPSGLYYGYTF.

The chain has TRBV28 and TRBJ2-7; D is undetermined. This CDR3 has 12 residues. V lost 2 bases to trimming and J lost 3 bases, with 5 bases between them. Per the germline V gene, CDR1 is MDHEN and CDR2 is SYDVKM. The DNA of the CDR3 is TGTGCCAGCAGTTTACTTCGCTACGAGCAGTACTTC. Its protein product is CASSLLRYEQYF.

V is TRBV28 and J is TRBJ1-1; a weak D match, TRBD1 (6 bases). Trimming took 9 bases from V and 0 from J, leaving 11 bases between them. Germline CDR1 and CDR2: MDHEN and SYDVKM. The CDR3 loop spans 13 amino acids. The CDR3 spells CASHRVLNTEAFF. CDR3 nucleotide sequence: TGTGCCAGTCACAGGGTTCTGAACACTGAAGCTTTCTTT.

The chain employs TRBV6-1 and TRBJ1-2; D not certain. Germline lookup yields CDR1 MNHNS and CDR2 SASEGT. There are 13 residues in the CDR3. V dropped 5 bases and J dropped 4 bases, with 11 bases sitting between them. CDR3 nucleotide sequence: TGTGCCAGCAGTTTAACGGAGAGCTATGGCTACACCTTC. It codes for CASSLTESYGYTF.

This chain uses TRBV6-1 with TRBJ1-2; no clear D. Between the trimmed V and J ends, which lost 1 base and 4 bases, there was a span of 4 bases. Per germline, CDR1 MNHNS and CDR2 SASEGT. The CDR3 contains 12 residues. The CDR3, as DNA: TGTGCCAGCAGTGAAGGGCCCTATGGCTACACCTTC. As protein: CASSEGPYGYTF.

The CDR3 is CASTRFLNEKLFF. The DNA of the CDR3 is TGTGCCAGCACCCGGTTCCTTAATGAAAAACTGTTTTTT. This chain uses TRBV6-6 with TRBJ1-4; D unresolved. The CDR3 is 13 residues long. V lost 7 bases to trimming and J lost 4 bases, with 10 bases between them. Per the germline V gene, CDR1 is MNHNY and CDR2 is SVGAGI (reference sequence).

The chain combines TRBV27 with TRBJ2-5; possibly TRBD2 for D (7 bases). Per the germline V gene, CDR1 is MNHEY and CDR2 is SMNVEV (reference sequence). This CDR3 has 17 amino acids. V lost 2 bases to trimming and J lost 5 bases, with 21 bases between them. CDR3: CASSLRSVGRGGETQYF. For the CDR3, the DNA is TGTGCCAGCAGTTTACGATCGGTCGGCAGGGGAGGGGAGACCCAGTACTTC.

This sequence joins TRBV2 and TRBJ1-1; D gene ambiguous. The CDR3 loop spans 14 amino acids. V lost 3 bases and J lost 0, with 8 bases in between. Germline values: CDR1 SNHLY, CDR2 FYNNEI. CDR3: CASSDWSMNTEAFF. Here the CDR3 DNA reads TGTGCCAGCAGTGATTGGAGTATGAACACTGAAGCTTTCTTT.

The J gene is TRBJ2-2, the V gene TRBV4-1; 7 bases match TRBD2. The CDR3 sequence is 14 residues long. The V segment lost 1 base and the J segment 4 bases; nucleotides outside the gene matches: 0. Germline V gene lookup returns CDR1 MGHRA and CDR2 YSYEKL. CDR3 sequence: CASSQGGGTGELFF. DNA for the CDR3: TGCGCCAGCAGCCAAGGGGGGGGCACCGGGGAGCTGTTTTTT.

This sequence joins TRBV5-8 and TRBJ1-1; maybe TRBD1 (5 bases). CDR3 length: 15 amino acids. Trimming left V 0 bases short and J 5 bases short, with 14 bases between. Looked up from germline, CDR1 is SGHTS and CDR2 is YDEGEE. DNA for the CDR3: TGTGCCAGCAGCTTGGAACCCAGGGTCGGGACTGAAGCTTTCTTT. It specifies CASSLEPRVGTEAFF.

This clone has only a few counts. The V call is TRBV6-5, the J call TRBJ2-7; 13 bases are a match to TRBD2. CDR3 length equals 15 residues. Trimming at V came to 5 bases and at J to 12 bases, leaving 13 bases not matched to a gene. Germline values: CDR1 MNHEY, CDR2 SVGAGI. The CDR3 spells CASSGGTSGTPQRYF. In nucleotides, the CDR3 is TGTGCCAGCAGTGGGGGGACTAGCGGGACCCCGCAAAGGTACTTC.

The chain uses TRBV19 and TRBJ1-1; TRBD1 is a possible D gene (5 bases). Trimming removed 5 bases from V and 6 bases from J, with 7 bases in between. The CDR3 consists of 11 residues. Per germline, CDR1 LNHDA and CDR2 SQIVND (reference sequence). The CDR3 loop is CASSWGAEAFF. CDR3 in DNA: TGTGCCAGTAGTTGGGGGGCTGAAGCTTTCTTT.

CDR3 region: CASRTGVETQYF. The CDR3 DNA is TGTGCCAGCAGAACAGGAGTAGAGACCCAGTACTTC. This rearrangement joins TRBV27 to TRBJ2-5; D is possibly TRBD1 (5 bases). The CDR3 has 12 residues. Germline assignment: CDR1 MNHEY and CDR2 SMNVEV (reference sequence). V was shortened by 6 bases and J by 4 bases, with 9 bases between the two germline ends.

V is TRBV28 and J is TRBJ1-1; the match to TRBD1 covers 7 bases. This CDR3 is built from 15 residues. CDR1 and CDR2 (germline): MDHEN, SYDVKM. J gave up 6 bases and V 6 bases, and 13 bases lay outside the gene matches. CDR3: CASSTPGTASPEAFF. The CDR3 DNA reads TGTGCCAGCAGCACCCCCGGGACAGCAAGCCCTGAAGCTTTCTTT.